This passage covers 20 T cell receptor beta chains from one sample sequenced in a study of cytomegalovirus exposure and HLA in healthy donors. 13 Jbeta primers and 60 Vbeta primers were used for the PCR. Assay used: immunoSEQ multiplex PCR; TCRdb lists only in-frame clones, some missing. Here the sample spans 150,000 to 200,000 clones, around 80% being singletons. The sequencing sample was made of PBMCs. The receptors come from a male donor in good health and CMV-seropositive.

The rearrangement links TRBV5-4 to TRBJ2-3; 13 bases agree with TRBD2. CDR1 and CDR2 (germline): SGHNT, YYREEE (reference sequence). The CDR3 has 17 amino acids. Unmatched junction bases numbered 10, after V lost 4 bases and J lost 5 bases. The CDR3 DNA is TGTGCCAGCAGCCTTGATCCGGGACTAGCGGGGATAGATACGCAGTATTTT. Translating it yields CASSLDPGLAGIDTQYF.

The rearrangement uses TRBV27 and TRBJ2-5; 7 bases agree with TRBD2. CDR1 is MNHEY, CDR2 SMNVEV, per germline (reference sequence). V lost 4 bases, J lost 7 bases, and 6 bases stayed unmatched. The CDR3 is made up of 13 amino acids. This CDR3 reads CASSWGGGGTQYF. The CDR3 DNA reads as TGTGCCAGCAGTTGGGGGGGAGGAGGGACCCAGTACTTC.

The chain has TRBV5-1 and TRBJ1-4, with 7 bases matching TRBD1. This CDR3 spans 14 amino acids. Germline V gene data show CDR1 as SGHRS and CDR2 as YFSETQ. Trimming took 5 bases from V and 6 from J; bases not matched to a gene: 7. This CDR3 is CASRPGTEHEKLFF. CDR3 sequence (DNA): TGCGCCAGCAGGCCCGGGACAGAACATGAAAAACTGTTTTTT.

This clone turned up a few times. The CDR3 loop reads CASSLPLGTEAFF. In DNA, the CDR3 is TGTGCCAGCAGTTTACCCCTCGGCACTGAAGCTTTCTTT. The chain joins TRBV25-1 to TRBJ1-1; no clear D gene. The CDR3 contains 13 residues. Trimming took 5 bases from V and 4 from J, leaving 11 bases between them. Germline V gene data show CDR1 as MGHDK and CDR2 as SYGVNS. Supplemented by reference TRBV25-1 and TRBJ1-1, the full variable domain reads EADIYQTPRYLVIGTGKKITLECSQTMGHDKMYWYQQDPGMELHLIHYSYGVNSTEKGDLSSESTVSRIRTEHFPLTLESARPSHTSQYLCASSLPLGTEAFFGQGTRLTVV.

The chain recombines TRBV6-1 with TRBJ1-5; TRBD1 matches 12 bases. Germline lookup yields CDR1 MNHNS and CDR2 SASEGT. The CDR3 is 18 residues long. With V trimmed by 3 bases and J by 2 bases, 8 bases remained unmatched. The CDR3 loop is CASSDRDRGRWGNQPQHF. The CDR3 DNA is TGTGCCAGCAGTGACCGGGACAGGGGGCGATGGGGCAATCAGCCCCAGCATTTT.

In DNA form, the CDR3 reads TGTGCCAGCAGCGCCACGGGTAACGAGCAGTACTTC. Translation gives CASSATGNEQYF. This chain links TRBV2 with TRBJ2-7, with D unresolved. The V gene lost 6 bases and the J gene lost 5 bases, with 11 bases spanning the gap. The CDR3 sequence is 12 residues long. The germline V gene encodes CDR1 SNHLY and CDR2 FYNNEI.

The rearrangement joins TRBV5-1 to TRBJ1-2; TRBD1 matches 9 bases. Germline V lookup: CDR1 SGHRS, CDR2 YFSETQ. Trimming cost V 0 bases and J 0 bases; bases outside gene matches: 6. This CDR3 comprises 17 residues. The CDR3 sequence is CASSLVGQGLANYGYTF. CDR3 in DNA: TGCGCCAGCAGCTTGGTGGGACAGGGTCTAGCTAACTATGGCTACACCTTC.

This chain links TRBV5-6 with TRBJ1-5; D is perhaps TRBD1 (6 bases). The ends were cut back, 4 bases at V and 6 bases at J, with 14 bases in the middle. Per the germline V gene, CDR1 is SGHDT and CDR2 is YYEEEE. The CDR3 length is 14 residues. The DNA of the CDR3 is TGTGCCAGCAGCCCGTCACAGGGTCTTCAGCCCCAGCATTTT. The encoded protein is CASSPSQGLQPQHF.

The chain combines TRBV10-3 with TRBJ1-3, with D possibly matching TRBD1 (5 bases). The V and J ends lost 4 bases and 0 bases respectively, with 13 bases between them. CDR1 and CDR2 from the germline V gene are ENHRY and SYGVKD. The CDR3 consists of 16 residues. The CDR3 reads CAISVAGLDSGNTIYF. In DNA, the CDR3 is TGTGCCATCAGTGTGGCGGGGCTGGACTCTGGAAACACCATATATTTT.

The chain couples TRBV28 to TRBJ2-5; 9 positions match TRBD2. Germline values: CDR1 MDHEN, CDR2 SYDVKM. The CDR3 has 16 amino acids. V was pared by 2 bases and J by 4 bases, with 8 bases of the junction left unmatched. CDR3 sequence (DNA): TGTGCCAGCAGTTTACCCTACGCGGGAGGGAGAGAGACCCAGTACTTC. This sequence encodes CASSLPYAGGRETQYF.

The chain couples TRBV7-8 to TRBJ1-2; 10 bases are shared with TRBD1. The V gene's germline CDR1 is SGHVS and CDR2 FQNEAQ. The CDR3 runs to 14 residues. V lost 5 bases, J lost 4 bases, and 4 bases stayed unmatched. The CDR3 DNA follows: TGTGCCAGCAGCCCACGGGACAGGGGCTATGGCTACACCTTC. Protein sequence: CASSPRDRGYGYTF.

The chain employs TRBV10-3 and TRBJ2-7, with a possible D match to TRBD1 (5 bases). V was pared by 5 bases and J by 2 bases, with 7 bases between. Germline V CDR1 and CDR2: ENHRY, SYGVKD. CDR3 length: 12 residues. CDR3 protein: CAISKGPYEQYF. Written as DNA, the CDR3 is TGTGCCATCAGTAAGGGGCCCTACGAGCAGTACTTC.

This chain joins TRBV15 and TRBJ2-7, with 11 bases lining up with TRBD2. Germline-derived CDR1 and CDR2 are LNHNV and YYDKDF (reference sequence). The trim removed 5 bases at V and 2 bases at J, leaving 14 bases unmatched. CDR3 length: 18 amino acids. The CDR3 DNA reads as TGTGCCACCAGCCACAAAATCACGACTAGCGGGGACGCCTACGAGCAGTACTTC. Its translation is CATSHKITTSGDAYEQYF.

The chain recombines TRBV6-1 with TRBJ2-7; 8 positions agree with TRBD1. The germline V gene has CDR1 MNHNS and CDR2 SASEGT. CDR3 size: 15 residues. V shed 7 bases and J 1 base; nucleotides not matched to a gene: 9. The CDR3 bases are TGTGCCAGCATTAAGGACAGGGAGTTTTCCTACGAGCAGTACTTC. Translating gives CASIKDREFSYEQYF.

The chain employs TRBV11-3 and TRBJ2-5; D perhaps matches TRBD1 (6 bases). V lost 1 base and J 5 bases, leaving 14 bases between the germline ends. Germline CDR1 and CDR2: SGHNT and YENEEA. The CDR3 is 15 amino acids. CDR3 region: CASSLGGPTGETQYF. The CDR3 nucleotides read TGTGCCAGCAGCTTAGGGGGCCCCACAGGGGAGACCCAGTACTTC.

In the case of this clone: An end of the junction differs from the germline gene, which may be a read error. The V call is TRBV7-9, the J call TRBJ2-4; D ambiguous. This CDR3 is 15 amino acids long. Germline V lookup: CDR1 SEHNR, CDR2 FQNEAQ (reference sequence). In DNA, the CDR3 is TGTTCCAGCAGCTTAGCTTCATCCAGTGAAAACATTCAGTACTTC. Residues: CSSSLASSSENIQYF.

The V call is TRBV27, the J call TRBJ1-6, with 8 bases lining up with TRBD1. This CDR3 is built from 14 residues. Germline V gene lookup returns CDR1 MNHEY and CDR2 SMNVEV (reference sequence). Trimming removed 3 bases from V and 9 bases from J; junction bases left unmatched: 4. CDR3 loop: CASSFGTGSSPLHF. The CDR3 DNA sequence: TGTGCCAGCAGTTTCGGGACAGGAAGTTCACCCCTCCACTTT.

This clone appeared a few times. This rearrangement joins TRBV28 to TRBJ1-4; a possible D gene is TRBD1 (6 bases). This CDR3 has 16 amino acids. Germline V gives CDR1 MDHEN, CDR2 SYDVKM. Trimming shortened V by 5 bases and J by 0 bases, and 13 bases separated the two germline ends. CDR3 sequence reads: CASSPRTVTTNEKLFF. CDR3 nucleotides: TGTGCCAGCAGTCCCAGGACAGTTACAACTAATGAAAAACTGTTTTTT.

Details on this clone: The junction departs from the called germline gene at one end, perhaps through a read error. The chain couples TRBV7-8 to TRBJ2-1, with 8 bases lining up with TRBD1. Per the germline V gene, CDR1 is SGHVS and CDR2 is FQNEAQ. This CDR3 region has 13 residues. Here the CDR3 DNA reads TGTGCCAGCAGACACCCCTCAGGACAGGGTGGGGTCTTC. Translated: CASRHPSGQGGVF.

The rearrangement joins TRBV6-6 to TRBJ1-1; 8 positions match TRBD1. The CDR3 is 16 amino acids. Looked up from germline, CDR1 is MNHNY and CDR2 is SVGAGI (reference sequence). The trim removed 2 bases at V and 1 base at J, leaving 6 bases unmatched. CDR3 sequence (DNA): TGTGCCAGCAGTTACATCAGGGGGCAGGAGAACACTGAAGCTTTCTTT. The encoded protein is CASSYIRGQENTEAFF.